The 10 T cell receptor beta chains below were found in one sample sequenced in a study of PD-1 blockade in classical Hodgkin lymphoma. The patients all showed relapse after autologous stem cell transplantation, while their brentuximab vedotin exposure varied. The repertoire was sequenced with immunoSEQ multiplex PCR; TCRdb's copy has only in-frame clones and lacks some. The data contain over 10,000 clones, around nine tenths of them singletons. Specimen: peripheral blood mononuclear cells (PBMCs), collected at baseline. These receptors came from a human donor with classical Hodgkin lymphoma.

The rearrangement links TRBV19 to TRBJ1-1; D not resolved. The V and J ends lost 5 bases and 3 bases respectively, with 19 bases between them. The CDR3 covers 16 residues. From germline, CDR1 is LNHDA and CDR2 SQIVND (reference sequence). CDR3 nucleotide sequence: TGTGCCAGTAGTCCCCGAGCGGGGTTCGGGGACACTGAAGCTTTCTTT. Encoded protein: CASSPRAGFGDTEAFF.

Worth noting for this clone: It is likely a read error: a sequence one base away is far more abundant. V is TRBV5-1 and J is TRBJ1-1, with no clear D. The ends were cut back, 2 bases at V and 6 bases at J, with 5 bases in the middle. This CDR3 has 11 amino acids. Per germline, CDR1 SGHRS and CDR2 YFSETQ. The CDR3: CASSLSPEAFF. The CDR3 DNA is TGCGCCAGCAGCTTAAGCCCTGAAGCTTTCTTT.

The gene calls are TRBV5-1 and TRBJ2-1; 8 bases agree with TRBD1. Germline assignment: CDR1 SGHRS and CDR2 YFSETQ. The V segment lost 5 bases and the J segment 9 bases; nucleotides outside the gene matches: 10. This CDR3 contains 14 residues. The CDR3 loop reads CASSYWTGTPEQFF. The CDR3 bases are TGCGCCAGCAGTTACTGGACAGGGACCCCTGAGCAGTTCTTC.

The chain employs TRBV18 and TRBJ1-1; D is uncertain. The CDR3 covers 14 residues. Germline-derived CDR1 and CDR2 are KGHSH and LQKENI. Trimming shortened V by 7 bases and J by 0 bases, and 12 bases separated the two germline ends. CDR3 in DNA: TGTGCCAGCTACGGAACGAGTATGAACACTGAAGCTTTCTTT. Its protein product is CASYGTSMNTEAFF.

J is TRBJ1-2 and V is TRBV11-2; tentatively, D is TRBD1 (5 bases). Trimming shortened V by 6 bases and J by 7 bases, and 21 bases separated the two germline ends. Germline V lookup: CDR1 SGHAT, CDR2 FQNNGV. The CDR3 is made up of 15 amino acids. As DNA, the CDR3 is TGTGCCAGCAGATCGGGCAAAGAGGGGTTAGGTGGCTACACCTTC. Its protein product is CASRSGKEGLGGYTF.

V and J are TRBV10-3 and TRBJ2-7; no clear D gene. With 10 bases removed from V and 3 bases from J, the gap between germline ends came to 13 bases. Germline CDR1 and CDR2: ENHRY and SYGVKD. The CDR3 contains 12 residues. DNA for the CDR3: TGTGCCACCTACCCGGGCCTCTACGAGCAGTACTTC. This gives the protein CATYPGLYEQYF.

This clone was picked up one time. The chain has TRBV6-5 and TRBJ2-3; the D is unclear. Germline loops: CDR1 MNHEY, CDR2 SVGAGI. Trimming shortened V by 6 bases and J by 0 bases, and 10 bases separated the two germline ends. CDR3 length equals 14 residues. DNA of the CDR3: TGTGCCAGCAGCCCCCTTGGGAGCACAGATACGCAGTATTTT. It codes for CASSPLGSTDTQYF.

The genes are TRBV6-1 and TRBJ2-5; TRBD1 or TRBD2 may be the D gene (5 bases each). This CDR3 is built from 15 residues. With 5 bases removed from V and 2 bases from J, the gap between germline ends came to 15 bases. Germline CDR1 is MNHNS and CDR2 is SASEGT. CDR3 bases: TGTGCCAGCAGTTGGGGCCGGGGTAGGCAAGAGACCCAGTACTTC. Its protein product is CASSWGRGRQETQYF.

The V call is TRBV6-6, the J call TRBJ1-2; TRBD1 aligns across 7 bases. Per the germline V gene, CDR1 is MNHNY and CDR2 is SVGAGI (reference sequence). The CDR3 consists of 14 residues. Trimming cost V 2 bases and J 6 bases; bases outside gene matches: 6. The CDR3 DNA sequence: TGTGCCAGCAGTTACAAGGGGACAGAGGATGGCTACACCTTC. This translates into CASSYKGTEDGYTF.

The chain is built from TRBV5-1 and TRBJ2-2, with TRBD2 identical over 8 bases. CDR1 and CDR2 (germline): SGHRS, YFSETQ. The CDR3 is made up of 14 amino acids. V lost 5 bases and J lost 6; bases outside the gene matches: 6. DNA of the CDR3: TGCGCCAGCAGGGCCGGGGGGGCCCCCGGGGAGCTGTTTTTT. Its translation: CASRAGGAPGELFF.